This T cell receptor beta chain was captured by sequencing in a study of T-cell memory formation after mild COVID-19. Study-wide background: TCR clustering was largely donor specific.

Study-level results: The finding that pre-infection memory included some responding clones suggested that cross-reactive memory joined.

The J segment lost 8 bases and the V segment lost 2 bases, leaving 12 bases of the junction unmatched. The CDR3 spans 16 residues. Germline loops: CDR1 SGHVS, CDR2 FNYEAQ. TCRdb fed the 5' RACE reads into MiXCR, producing one record per CDR3 protein. This sample has about 600,000 distinct CDR3 sequences, with 20% to 25% found just once. This clonotype has just a few counts. Its target is not known. The V and J genes are TRBV7-6 and TRBJ2-1; 7 nucleotides align to TRBD1. The material sequenced was PBMCs or a T cell subset sorted from them (not recorded which). The receptor was isolated from an adult woman who had mild COVID-19 (a few samples of this study predate the infection). Cell type and time point are not known. DNA for the CDR3: TGTGCCAGCAGCTTACTGGGGGTCAGGGGGTCGGATGAGCAGTTCTTC. Translated: CASSLLGVRGSDEQFF.